This TCR beta chain was observed in a study of vaccination and CD4 T cells after COVID-19. This CDR3 spans 17 amino acids. Germline-derived CDR1 and CDR2 are ENHRY and SYGVKD. The J segment lost 2 bases and the V segment lost 6 bases, leaving 12 bases of the junction unmatched. Regarding this clonotype: Its antigen is as yet unknown.

Treatment of the sample: approximately nine-day PBMC culture with coronavirus spike peptide pools or control peptides (ViraFEST assay). Those CD4+ T cells from the unexposed donor predate the COVID-19 pandemic (2011-2018). Cultured CD4+ T cell DNA underwent sequencing with the Oncomine TCR Beta short-read assay. TCRdb itself ran the PCR reads through MiXCR, one entry per CDR3 protein. The table shows about 8,900 distinct CDR3 sequences, with less than 55% occurring only once. This TCR derives from a human donor in good health. The chain is built from TRBV10-3 and TRBJ1-4; 7 bases line up with TRBD1. The source material was CD4+ T cells from blood, cultured in vitro. Here the CDR3 reads CAIRGFVTGATNEKLFF. The CDR3 nucleotides are TGTGCCATCAGGGGGTTTGTCACAGGGGCTACTAATGAAAAACTGTTTTTT.